The 21 T cell receptor beta chains below were found in one sample sequenced in a study of shared clonotypes between healthy human individuals. Generated by immunoSEQ multiplex PCR, the TCRdb table keeps only in-frame clones and is missing some. The sample contains 2 million to 2.5 million clones, nearly 97% of which appear only once. The sequenced material came from naive CD4+ T cells sorted from blood. Documented subset: CD45RA+ positively selected. The receptors stem from a young man in good health.

This clone has a single count. This chain uses TRBV11-2 with TRBJ2-3; TRBD2 aligns across 8 bases. Germline assignment: CDR1 SGHAT and CDR2 FQNNGV. Unmatched junction bases numbered 8, after V lost 3 bases and J lost 6 bases. The CDR3 sequence is 15 residues long. CDR3 bases: TGTGCCAGCAGCTTTAACGGGAGGGTTGGGGATACGCAGTATTTT. Protein: CASSFNGRVGDTQYF.

The count of this clone is one. V usage is TRBV4-1 and J usage is TRBJ1-2; 7 bases fit TRBD1. The CDR3 loop spans 19 amino acids. The germline gives CDR1 MGHRA, CDR2 YSYEKL. V shed 1 base and J 0 bases; nucleotides not matched to a gene: 14. This CDR3 is CASSQVGGGTVLSNYGYTF. The DNA of the CDR3 is TGCGCCAGCAGCCAAGTAGGGGGTGGGACAGTTCTATCTAACTATGGCTACACCTTC.

Notes on this clone: Additional DNA sequences in this sample encode the identical CDR3. The chain combines TRBV6-5 with TRBJ2-1; a weak D match, TRBD2 (5 bases). The V end was cut by 5 bases, the J end by 0 bases, with 8 bases between. The germline gives CDR1 MNHEY, CDR2 SVGAGI. The CDR3 contains 14 residues. DNA for the CDR3: TGTGCCAGCAGTCGGGGTAGCTCCTACAATGAGCAGTTCTTC. Translation: CASSRGSSYNEQFF.

The rearrangement joins TRBV5-4 to TRBJ1-2; D gene unclear. The length of the CDR3 is 14 residues. Germline V gene lookup returns CDR1 SGHNT and CDR2 YYREEE (reference sequence). V was trimmed by 1 base and J by 4 bases, leaving 11 bases between them. CDR3 DNA sequence: TGTGCCAGCAGCTTGAATAGCCTTTTCTATGGCTACACCTTC. Its protein is CASSLNSLFYGYTF.

V gene TRBV5-1 combines with J gene TRBJ2-5; the match to TRBD1 covers 9 bases. Germline V CDR1 and CDR2: SGHRS, YFSETQ. Trimming cost V 4 bases and J 2 bases; bases outside gene matches: 9. This CDR3 comprises 16 residues. The CDR3 DNA is TGCGCCAGCAGCGGGTGGGGACAGGGAGATCAAGAGACCCAGTACTTC. Translating gives CASSGWGQGDQETQYF.

This clone was seen just once. Other DNA sequences in the same sample also yield this CDR3. The CDR3 DNA reads as TGTGCCAGCAGCCTTCTGAATCAGCCCCAGCATTTT. Translating gives CASSLLNQPQHF. The chain recombines TRBV7-2 with TRBJ1-5; D is unresolved. From germline, CDR1 is SGHTA and CDR2 FQGNSA. The CDR3 is made up of 12 amino acids. V lost 5 bases and J 4 bases, leaving 6 bases between the germline ends.

V is TRBV2 and J is TRBJ1-5, with unresolved D. The CDR3 sequence is 14 residues long. Trimming shortened V by 0 bases and J by 0 bases, and 3 bases separated the two germline ends. Germline lookup yields CDR1 SNHLY and CDR2 FYNNEI. Here the CDR3 reads CASSEAHSNQPQHF. CDR3 coding DNA: TGTGCCAGCAGTGAAGCACATAGCAATCAGCCCCAGCATTTT.

The chain employs TRBV7-2 and TRBJ1-2; tentatively, D is TRBD1 (5 bases). Trimming shortened V by 1 base and J by 4 bases, and 13 bases separated the two germline ends. Germline-derived CDR1 and CDR2 are SGHTA and FQGNSA. The length of the CDR3 is 15 residues. CDR3 amino acids: CASSLGIGGGYGYTF. CDR3 sequence (DNA): TGTGCCAGCAGCTTAGGGATCGGGGGAGGCTATGGCTACACCTTC.

The genes are TRBV6-6 and TRBJ1-2; D gene uncertain. V was trimmed by 6 bases and J by 2 bases, leaving 13 bases between them. Looked up from germline, CDR1 is MNHNY and CDR2 is SVGAGI (reference sequence). The CDR3 runs to 14 residues. The CDR3 bases are TGTGCCAGCAGCCCGCTGACGGAGAACTATGGCTACACCTTC. This codes for CASSPLTENYGYTF.

This chain uses TRBV28 with TRBJ1-4; no clear D. Germline V gene lookup returns CDR1 MDHEN and CDR2 SYDVKM. Between the trimmed V and J ends, which lost 3 bases and 7 bases, there was a span of 12 bases. CDR3 length: 14 residues. CDR3 loop: CASSFPTAPEKLFF. CDR3 DNA: TGTGCCAGCAGTTTTCCCACAGCCCCTGAAAAACTGTTTTTT.

This sequence joins TRBV5-1 and TRBJ2-7; 8 positions agree with TRBD2. The CDR3 totals 15 residues. CDR1 is SGHRS, CDR2 YFSETQ, per germline. Trimming at V came to 3 bases and at J to 3 bases, leaving 8 bases not matched to a gene. The CDR3 is CASSSLAGTDYEQYF. The DNA for the CDR3 is TGCGCCAGCAGCTCCTTAGCGGGGACGGACTACGAGCAGTACTTC.

This chain joins TRBV27 and TRBJ2-7; D is possibly TRBD1 or TRBD2 (6 bases each). The V gene's germline CDR1 is MNHEY and CDR2 SMNVEV (reference sequence). The CDR3 covers 14 residues. V dropped 2 bases and J dropped 2 bases, with 10 bases sitting between them. Here the CDR3 reads CASSLGGGPYEQYF. The CDR3 nucleotides are TGTGCCAGCAGTTTAGGAGGGGGGCCCTACGAGCAGTACTTC.

This rearrangement joins TRBV6-5 to TRBJ2-7, with TRBD1 as a possible D gene (5 bases). There are 15 residues in the CDR3. Germline V gene lookup returns CDR1 MNHEY and CDR2 SVGAGI. V lost 2 bases, J lost 1 base, and 12 bases lay in between. The chain's CDR3 is CASSYHRQKSYEQYF. CDR3 nucleotides: TGTGCCAGCAGTTACCACCGACAGAAATCCTACGAGCAGTACTTC.

The chain has TRBV4-1 and TRBJ2-7; D may be TRBD1 (5 bases). CDR3 length: 13 amino acids. Germline CDR1 reads MGHRA; CDR2 reads YSYEKL. The ends were cut back, 4 bases at V and 6 bases at J, with 13 bases in the middle. The CDR3, as DNA: TGCGCCAGCAGCCTCCGTTGGGGCGCCGAGCAGTACTTC. This gives the protein CASSLRWGAEQYF.

This clone appeared a single time. The chain combines TRBV29-1 with TRBJ1-2; 7 bases are shared with TRBD1. The germline CDR1 and CDR2 sequences are SQVTM and ANQGSEA. The CDR3 has 13 amino acids. The trim removed 2 bases at V and 3 bases at J, leaving 3 bases unmatched. The CDR3 DNA follows: TGCAGCGTTGAATCAGGGGGGGACTATGGCTACACCTTC. This sequence encodes CSVESGGDYGYTF.

This chain connects TRBV7-8 to TRBJ2-2; the D gene is possibly TRBD1 (6 bases). Trimming took 5 bases from V and 2 from J, leaving 27 bases between them. Germline CDR1 is SGHVS and CDR2 is FQNEAQ. There are 20 residues in the CDR3. CDR3 protein: CASSRSPRGRGQLNTGELFF. DNA for the CDR3: TGTGCCAGCAGCCGTAGCCCGAGGGGCCGTGGACAGCTTAACACCGGGGAGCTGTTTTTT.

The CDR3 region is CASSLGDSVAEAFF. In nucleotides, the CDR3 is TGCGCCAGCAGCTTGGGGGACAGCGTCGCTGAAGCTTTCTTT. J is TRBJ1-1 and V is TRBV5-1, with 7 bases that match TRBD1. In germline, CDR1 is SGHRS, CDR2 YFSETQ. With V trimmed by 0 bases and J by 6 bases, 5 bases remained unmatched. The CDR3 covers 14 residues.

The J gene is TRBJ2-7, the V gene TRBV18; no clear D. The CDR3 sequence is 14 residues long. The V gene's germline CDR1 is KGHSH and CDR2 LQKENI. The germline V and J ends were trimmed by 0 bases and 0 bases, with 6 bases remaining between them. The DNA for the CDR3 is TGTGCCAGCTCACCACCCTGGGCCTCCTACGAGCAGTACTTC. Amino acids: CASSPPWASYEQYF.

CDR3 in DNA: TGCGCCAGCAGCGTGGACGGGCAAGGTGGTGAAGCTTTCTTT. Translated: CASSVDGQGGEAFF. The chain carries TRBV5-1 and TRBJ1-1, with D uncertain. Germline V gene sequence: CDR1 SGHRS, CDR2 YFSETQ. This CDR3 contains 14 residues. Between the trimmed V and J ends, which lost 4 bases and 7 bases, there was a span of 17 bases.

V usage is TRBV28 and J usage is TRBJ2-1, with a possible D match to TRBD1 (5 bases). Germline assignment: CDR1 MDHEN and CDR2 SYDVKM. The CDR3 runs to 14 residues. V lost 6 bases and J lost 3, with 12 bases in between. CDR3 in amino acids: CASRNTGLYNEQFF. CDR3 DNA: TGTGCCAGCAGGAATACAGGCCTCTACAATGAGCAGTTCTTC.

CDR3 DNA: TGCGCCAGCAGTCCCGAGGTGGGGGGCCCCGGGGAGCTGTTTTTT. Translated, it gives CASSPEVGGPGELFF. J is TRBJ2-2 and V is TRBV4-1; perhaps D is TRBD1 or TRBD2 (6 bases each). V dropped 6 bases and J dropped 6 bases, with 17 bases sitting between them. The germline V gene has CDR1 MGHRA and CDR2 YSYEKL. The CDR3 consists of 15 residues.